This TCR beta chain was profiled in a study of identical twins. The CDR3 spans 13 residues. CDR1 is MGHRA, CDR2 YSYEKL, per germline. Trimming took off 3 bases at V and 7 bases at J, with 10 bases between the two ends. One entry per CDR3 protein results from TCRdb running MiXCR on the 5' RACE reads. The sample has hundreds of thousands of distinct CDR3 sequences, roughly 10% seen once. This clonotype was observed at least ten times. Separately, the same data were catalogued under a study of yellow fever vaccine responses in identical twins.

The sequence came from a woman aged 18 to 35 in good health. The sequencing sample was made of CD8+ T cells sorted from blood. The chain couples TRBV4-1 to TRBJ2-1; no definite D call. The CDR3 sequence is CASSQQGPNEQFF. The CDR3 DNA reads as TGCGCCAGCAGCCAGCAAGGCCCAAATGAGCAGTTCTTC.